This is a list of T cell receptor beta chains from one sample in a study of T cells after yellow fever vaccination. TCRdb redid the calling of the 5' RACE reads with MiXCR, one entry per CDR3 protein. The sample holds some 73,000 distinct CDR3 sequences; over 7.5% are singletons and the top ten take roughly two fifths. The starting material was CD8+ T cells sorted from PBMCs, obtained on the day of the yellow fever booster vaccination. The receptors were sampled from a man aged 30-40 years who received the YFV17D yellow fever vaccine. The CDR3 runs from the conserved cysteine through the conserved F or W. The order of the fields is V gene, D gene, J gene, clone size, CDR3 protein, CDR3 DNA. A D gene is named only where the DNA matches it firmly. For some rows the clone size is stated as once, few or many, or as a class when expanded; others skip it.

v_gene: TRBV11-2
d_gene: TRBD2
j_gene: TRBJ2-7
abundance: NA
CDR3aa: CASSSSSSGTTYEQYF
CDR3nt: TGTGCCAGCAGCTCTTCATCTAGCGGGACCACCTACGAGCAGTACTTC

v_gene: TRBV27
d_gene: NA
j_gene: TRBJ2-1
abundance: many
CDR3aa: CASSFWRGGEQFF
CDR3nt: TGTGCCAGCAGTTTTTGGAGGGGGGGTGAGCAGTTCTTC

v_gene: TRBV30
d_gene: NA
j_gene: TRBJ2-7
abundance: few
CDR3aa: CAWSVLEKDTGEQYF
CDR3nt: TGTGCCTGGAGTGTACTAGAAAAGGACACGGGCGAGCAGTACTTC

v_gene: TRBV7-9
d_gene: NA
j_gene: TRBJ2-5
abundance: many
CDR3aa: CASSLAGVQETQYF
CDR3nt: TGTGCCAGCAGCTTAGCGGGAGTTCAAGAGACCCAGTACTTC

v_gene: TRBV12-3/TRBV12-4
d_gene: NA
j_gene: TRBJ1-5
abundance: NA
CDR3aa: CASSALGGNQPQHF
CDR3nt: TGTGCCAGCAGTGCCCTTGGGGGAAATCAGCCCCAGCATTTT

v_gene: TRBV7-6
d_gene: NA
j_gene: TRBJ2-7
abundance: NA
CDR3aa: CASSPLGPSYEQYF
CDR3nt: TGTGCCAGCAGCCCGCTGGGGCCCTCCTACGAGCAGTACTTC

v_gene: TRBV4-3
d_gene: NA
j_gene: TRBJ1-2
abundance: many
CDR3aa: CASSQDRFGNYGYTF
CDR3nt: TGCGCCAGCAGCCAAGATCGGTTCGGGAATTATGGCTACACCTTC

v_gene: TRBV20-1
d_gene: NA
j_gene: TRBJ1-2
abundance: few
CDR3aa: CSAKFTWEAYGYTF
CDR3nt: TGCAGTGCGAAATTCACGTGGGAGGCTTATGGCTACACCTTC

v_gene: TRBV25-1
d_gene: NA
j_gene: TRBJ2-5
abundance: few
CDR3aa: CASRTAAGETQYF
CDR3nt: TGTGCCAGCCGGACAGCAGCCGGAGAGACCCAGTACTTC

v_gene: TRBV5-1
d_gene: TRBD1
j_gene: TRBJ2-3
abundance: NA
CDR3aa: CASSLEQGVADTQYF
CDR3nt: TGCGCCAGCAGCTTGGAGCAGGGGGTGGCAGATACGCAGTATTTT

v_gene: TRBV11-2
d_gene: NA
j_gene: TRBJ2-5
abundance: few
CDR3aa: CASSRTAGGETQYF
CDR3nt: TGTGCCAGCAGCCGTACTGCGGGCGGGGAGACCCAGTACTTC

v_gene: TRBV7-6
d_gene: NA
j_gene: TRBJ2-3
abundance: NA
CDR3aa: CASSPNHPTTQSTDTQYF
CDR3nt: TGTGCCAGCAGCCCCAACCACCCGACAACCCAAAGCACAGATACGCAGTATTTT

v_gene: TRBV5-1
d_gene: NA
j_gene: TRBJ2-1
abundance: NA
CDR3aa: CASRFRDEVPGSPLVGQFF
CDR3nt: TGCGCCAGCAGGTTCCGGGACGAGGTACCCGGGAGCCCACTCGTCGGGCAGTTCTTC

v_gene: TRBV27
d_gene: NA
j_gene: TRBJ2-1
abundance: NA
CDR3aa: CASSLSGVGQFF
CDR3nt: TGTGCCAGCAGTCTCTCAGGGGTAGGGCAGTTCTTC

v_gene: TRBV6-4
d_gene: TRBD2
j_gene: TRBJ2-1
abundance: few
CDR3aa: CASSDSLNTGGSYNEQFF
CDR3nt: TGTGCCAGCAGTGACTCATTGAACACGGGGGGCTCCTACAATGAGCAGTTCTTC

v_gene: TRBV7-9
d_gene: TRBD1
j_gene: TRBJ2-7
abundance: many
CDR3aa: CASSPPAGDRGHEQYF
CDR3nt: TGTGCCAGCAGCCCTCCGGCGGGGGACAGGGGACACGAGCAGTACTTC

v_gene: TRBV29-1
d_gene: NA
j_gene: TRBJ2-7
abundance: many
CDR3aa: CSAATRGGEQYF
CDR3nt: TGCAGCGCCGCGACCAGGGGAGGCGAGCAGTACTTC

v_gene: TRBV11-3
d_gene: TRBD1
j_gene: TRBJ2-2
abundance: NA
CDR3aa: CASRGQGSTGELFF
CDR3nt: TGTGCCAGCAGGGGACAGGGGTCAACCGGGGAGCTGTTTTTT

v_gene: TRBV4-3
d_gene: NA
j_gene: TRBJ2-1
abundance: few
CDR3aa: CASSQDGGSSYNEQFF
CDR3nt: TGCGCCAGCAGCCAAGATGGGGGGAGCTCCTACAATGAGCAGTTCTTC

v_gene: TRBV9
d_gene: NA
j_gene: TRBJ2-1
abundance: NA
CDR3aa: CASSPPGSYEQFF
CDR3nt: TGTGCCAGCAGCCCACCCGGGAGTTATGAGCAGTTCTTC

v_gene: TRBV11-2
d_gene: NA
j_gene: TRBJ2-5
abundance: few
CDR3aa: CASSFRSVAQETQYF
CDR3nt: TGTGCCAGCAGCTTTCGGTCGGTAGCCCAAGAGACCCAGTACTTC

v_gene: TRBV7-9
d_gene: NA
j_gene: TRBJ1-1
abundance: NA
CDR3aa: CASMDGDEAFF
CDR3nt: TGTGCCAGTATGGACGGGGATGAAGCTTTCTTT

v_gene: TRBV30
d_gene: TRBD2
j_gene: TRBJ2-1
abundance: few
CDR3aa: CAWRTNPGPTGGEQFF
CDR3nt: TGTGCCTGGAGAACCAACCCGGGACCTACCGGGGGGGAGCAGTTCTTC

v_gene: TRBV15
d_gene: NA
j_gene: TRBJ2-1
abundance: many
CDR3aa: CATSGEGGWGEQFF
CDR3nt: TGTGCCACCAGCGGAGAGGGGGGTTGGGGTGAGCAGTTCTTC

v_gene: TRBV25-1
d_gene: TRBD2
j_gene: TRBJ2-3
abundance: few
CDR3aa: CASSDLAGGPTDTQYF
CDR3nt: TGTGCCAGCAGTGATCTAGCGGGAGGGCCTACAGATACGCAGTATTTT

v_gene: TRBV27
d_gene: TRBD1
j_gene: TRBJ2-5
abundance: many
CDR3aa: CASSAGTGASETQYF
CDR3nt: TGTGCCAGCAGCGCCGGGACAGGGGCGTCGGAGACCCAGTACTTC

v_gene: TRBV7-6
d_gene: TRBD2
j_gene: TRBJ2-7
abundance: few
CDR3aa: CASSASGLAGRSYEQYF
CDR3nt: TGTGCCAGCAGCGCGTCGGGACTAGCGGGAAGATCCTACGAGCAGTACTTC

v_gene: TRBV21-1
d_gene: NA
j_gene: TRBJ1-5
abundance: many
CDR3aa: CASSRTGGDQPQHF
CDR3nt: TGTGCCAGCAGCCGGACAGGGGGCGATCAGCCCCAGCATTTT

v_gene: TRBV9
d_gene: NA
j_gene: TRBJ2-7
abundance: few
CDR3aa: CASSVAEVSYEQYF
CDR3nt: TGTGCCAGCAGCGTAGCGGAAGTCTCCTACGAGCAGTACTTC

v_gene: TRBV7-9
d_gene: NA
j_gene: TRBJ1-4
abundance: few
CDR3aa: CASSSYVEKLFF
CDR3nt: TGTGCCAGCAGTTCCTATGTTGAAAAACTGTTTTTT

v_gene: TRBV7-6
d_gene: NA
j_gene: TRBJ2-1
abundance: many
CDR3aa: CASSLVPGTPRNNEQFF
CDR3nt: TGTGCCAGCAGCTTAGTTCCCGGGACCCCAAGGAACAATGAGCAGTTCTTC

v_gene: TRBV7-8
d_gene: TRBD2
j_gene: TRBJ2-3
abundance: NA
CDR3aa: CASSSHSGNPDTQYF
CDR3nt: TGTGCCAGCAGCTCCCATAGCGGGAACCCAGATACGCAGTATTTT

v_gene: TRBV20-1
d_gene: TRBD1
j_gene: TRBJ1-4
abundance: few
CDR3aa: CSARDWDSSNEKLFF
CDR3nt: TGCAGTGCTAGAGATTGGGACAGTAGTAATGAAAAACTGTTTTTT

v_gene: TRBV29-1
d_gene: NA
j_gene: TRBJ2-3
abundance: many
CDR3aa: CSVAGTSTDTQYF
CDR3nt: TGCAGCGTGGCCGGGACTAGCACAGATACGCAGTATTTT

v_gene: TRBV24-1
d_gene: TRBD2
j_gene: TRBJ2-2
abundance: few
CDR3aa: CATRGNGGNGELFF
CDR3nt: TGTGCCACCAGAGGAAACGGGGGGAACGGGGAGCTGTTTTTT

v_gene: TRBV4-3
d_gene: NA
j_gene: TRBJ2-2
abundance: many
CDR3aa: CASSQDIAGTVNTGELFF
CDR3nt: TGCGCCAGCAGCCAAGACATAGCAGGGACTGTAAACACCGGGGAGCTGTTTTTT

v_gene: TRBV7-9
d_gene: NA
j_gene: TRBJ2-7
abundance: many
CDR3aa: CASSTHQGSYEQYF
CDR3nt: TGTGCCAGCAGCACGCATCAGGGGTCCTACGAGCAGTACTTC

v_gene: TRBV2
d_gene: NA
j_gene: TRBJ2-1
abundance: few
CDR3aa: CASGGGDHSYNEQFF
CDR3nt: TGTGCCAGCGGGGGCGGGGACCACTCCTACAATGAGCAGTTCTTC

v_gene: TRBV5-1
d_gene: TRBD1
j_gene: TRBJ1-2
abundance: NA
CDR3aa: CASSLGQGVDYRDGYTF
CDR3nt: TGCGCCAGCAGCTTGGGACAGGGAGTGGATTATCGGGATGGCTACACCTTC

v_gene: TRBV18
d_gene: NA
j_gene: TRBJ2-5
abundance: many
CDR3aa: CASSEIQETQYF
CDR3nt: TGTGCCAGCTCCGAGATCCAAGAGACCCAGTACTTC

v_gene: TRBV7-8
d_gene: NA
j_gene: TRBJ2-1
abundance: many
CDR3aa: CGTNEQFF
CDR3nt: TGTGGGACCAATGAGCAGTTCTTC

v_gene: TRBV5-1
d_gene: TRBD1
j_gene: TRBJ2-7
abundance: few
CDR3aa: CASSVGGPYEQYF
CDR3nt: TGCGCCAGCAGCGTAGGGGGCCCCTACGAGCAGTACTTC

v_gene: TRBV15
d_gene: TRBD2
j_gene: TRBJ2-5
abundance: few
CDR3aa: CATSRDYGLAGMETQYF
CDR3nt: TGTGCCACCAGCAGAGATTACGGACTAGCGGGAATGGAGACCCAGTACTTC

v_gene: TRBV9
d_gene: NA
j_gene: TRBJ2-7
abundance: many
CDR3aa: CASSVGLDLAYEQYF
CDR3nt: TGTGCCAGCAGCGTAGGGCTTGATCTCGCCTACGAGCAGTACTTC

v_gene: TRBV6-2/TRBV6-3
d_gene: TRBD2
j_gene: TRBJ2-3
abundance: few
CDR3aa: CASSYSRSSGASTDTQYF
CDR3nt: TGTGCCAGCAGTTACTCTCGAAGTAGCGGGGCTAGCACAGATACGCAGTATTTT

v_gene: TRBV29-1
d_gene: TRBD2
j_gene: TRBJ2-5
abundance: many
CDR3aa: CSVELGSGSLETQYF
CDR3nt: TGCAGCGTTGAATTGGGTAGCGGGAGTTTGGAGACCCAGTACTTC